The clone carrying this T cell receptor beta chain was counted only a few times. Its antigen is still unknown. The data stem from a study of T cell responses to AZD1222 COVID-19 vaccine. At the level of the study: Second doses at about 4 or about 12 weeks were pooled. Study outcomes and limitations: Clonal diversity was possibly underestimated, and white British individuals and females predominated among donors. Seropositive AZD1222 recipients at baseline numbered only five to seven.

The germline V gene encodes CDR1 MNHNY and CDR2 SVGAGI (reference sequence). V was clipped by 2 bases and J by 8 bases, with 13 bases between them. CDR3 length: 14 residues. The assay was immunoSEQ multiplex PCR, and TCRdb's table has in-frame clones only and misses some. Counted here are 150,000 to 200,000 clones, around 90% occurring once; the ten biggest clones make up 6.1%. The sample in question was peripheral blood, obtained on day 0 of AZD1222 vaccination. The gene calls are TRBV6-6 and TRBJ1-5; D may be TRBD1 (5 bases). This receptor was identified in an adult in good health. Written as DNA, the CDR3 is TGTGCCAGCAGTTACGCGAGGGGATCAGAGCCCCAGCATTTT. Encoded protein: CASSYARGSEPQHF.